This T cell receptor (beta chain) was captured in a study of blood T cell dynamics during melanoma immunotherapy. Noted time point: week 3, after first cycle of checkpoint inhibitor. Libraries were prepared by immunoSEQ multiplex PCR; TCRdb keeps only in-frame clonotypes and omits some of them. The sample contains 12,000 or so clones, over 75% of which appear only once. This CDR3 spans 14 amino acids. The V segment lost 7 bases and the J segment 4 bases; nucleotides outside the gene matches: 8. Germline loops: CDR1 SNHLY, CDR2 FYNNEI. This clone was detected once. Sequencing was performed on blood, taken from a patient treated with checkpoint blockade. This chain uses TRBV2 with TRBJ1-1; 8 bases align to TRBD1. The receptor was isolated from a human donor with melanoma. CDR3 loop: CASNKTGVGTEAFF. The DNA for the CDR3 is TGTGCCAGCAATAAGACAGGGGTTGGCACTGAAGCTTTCTTT.